Reported below is one T cell receptor (beta chain). What it binds is not known. Germline V CDR1 and CDR2: SQVTM, ANQGSEA. The CDR3 extends over 13 amino acids. The V end lost 7 bases, the J end lost 4 bases, and 16 bases lay between the germline ends. This record comes from a study of T cell responses to AZD1222 COVID-19 vaccine. Study results and limitations: Clonal diversity may have been underestimated, and the donors were mostly white British, with more females than males. Spike-specific TCRs gained breadth and depth after people received two AZD1222 doses.

Measured with immunoSEQ multiplex PCR; TCRdb has only the in-frame clones, and not every one. Of approximately 190,000 clones in the sample, around 87% are singletons; the top ten hold around 2.5%. The clonotype comes from an adult in good health. V is TRBV29-1 and J is TRBJ1-2; a weak D match, TRBD1 (6 bases). The sequencing here drew on peripheral blood, taken on day 0 of MenACWY control vaccination. The CDR3 DNA is TGCAGCGCCGAGGACAGCTCCTTCTATGGCTACACCTTC. Protein product: CSAEDSSFYGYTF.